This T cell receptor (beta chain) derives from a study of blood T cell repertoires in COVID-19. Study-level information: Some COVID-19 samples were acute and others convalescent; all came from the United States, Italy and Spain. The cDNA or gDNA used as material had been derived from T cells, B-cell-depleted T cells, or PBMCs.

Clones were sequenced by immunoSEQ multiplex PCR, and TCRdb holds only the in-frame ones, with some missing. Found here are about half a million clones, approximately 83% of them singletons; the top ten hold 3.2%. The clonotype originates from a human donor in a cohort sampled during active COVID-19. The sample was peripheral blood.

CDR3 nucleotides: TGTGCCAGCTCAGAGGACATGAACACTGAAGCTTTCTTT. It codes for CASSEDMNTEAFF. The chain combines TRBV18 with TRBJ1-1; a weak D match, TRBD1 (5 bases). The CDR3 has 13 amino acids. Germline loops: CDR1 KGHSH, CDR2 LQKENI. V shed 5 bases and J shed 0 bases, with 7 bases lying between them.